This T cell receptor beta chain was found in a study of blood T cell repertoires in COVID-19 (TCRdb year 2020). Some background on the complete study: Samples from collaborators originated in the United States, Italy and Spain and spanned both the acute and convalescent phases of COVID-19. The material from the prospective study consisted of cDNA or gDNA derived from T cells, B-cell-depleted T cells, or PBMCs. The samples were drawn from the first 160 participants of the ongoing ImmuneRACE study and from 950 to 1,500 subjects provided by 6 global collaborators. The dataset comprised deeply sampled blood TCRbeta repertoires from subjects exposed to, actively infected with, or recovered from COVID-19. Nearly every sample came with metadata listing a de-identified subject ID, COVID-19 status, age in years and sex. Where available, HLA class I and class II types were obtained from metadata supplied by the sample provider rather than from assay-based typing. A freely available public database, intended as a resource for researchers studying the immune response to SARS-CoV-2, is where the repertoires were released. Overall results and qualifications from the work: The amount of clinical and demographic metadata varied by source and participant and was provided uncurated.

As encoded in the germline V gene, CDR1 is MDHEN while CDR2 is SYDVKM. Germline trimming: 2 bases from V, 2 bases from J; junction bases outside gene matches: 17. The CDR3 runs 21 amino acids, cysteine and phenylalanine included. Of all the DNA, just the CDR3 is kept, 63 bases in frame from base 1. Each collaborating institution followed its own protocols to collect whole blood in K2EDTA tubes. For TCRbeta analysis, collaborators shipped samples as frozen whole blood, isolated PBMCs, or DNA extracted from either of those sample types. TCRbeta CDR3 regions were amplified from genomic DNA using the immunoSEQ Assay, a bias-controlled multiplex PCR. From the authors' description of their analysis: The number of nucleated cells in each sample was estimated from the amplification of reference gene primers within the assay. To quantify the absolute abundance of each unique TCRbeta CDR3 rearrangement, sequence reads were collapsed and filtered. For each sample, productive Simpson clonality was calculated as the square root of Simpson's diversity index over productive rearrangements. TCRdb re-hosts the immuneACCESS table, in-frame sequences only. Its copies lack some clones; in the studies checked, an unresolved V gene accounts for under half of them, and the cause for the rest is not known. The V and J calls and the clone size are those of that table, but D and trimming were determined from the DNA. Recorded for this sample are 95,000 to 110,000 clones; 80% to 90% of them occurred a single time. The ten largest clonotypes hold 4% to 6% of the sample.

Only one count was recorded for this clone. No antigen is known for it. It has no much larger one-base neighbor in the sample; base qualities were not kept. The sequence came from a man aged 40-49 years with active or convalescent COVID-19. This receptor chain uses TRBV28 and TRBJ2-6; TRBD1 matches 8 bases in the middle. Sequencing input: peripheral blood. The CDR3 here reads CASSLRRFPGGVVTGANVLTF. DNA sequence: TGTGCCAGCAGTTTACGCAGATTCCCAGGGGGCGTAGTAACTGGGGCCAACGTCCTGACTTTC.